These 14 T cell receptor beta chains originate from one sample sequenced in a study of shared clonotypes between healthy human individuals. Sequencing used immunoSEQ multiplex PCR; TCRdb keeps in-frame clones, though not all of them. The top ten clones hold about 0.13% of a sample with more than 2,000,000 clones, 85% to 95% of them seen once. Input material: naive CD4+ T cells sorted from blood. Subset here: CD45RA+ positively selected. Receptors originate from a man aged 18 to 29 in good health.

Notes on this clone: The sample contains more than one DNA sequence encoding this CDR3. The genes are TRBV5-1 and TRBJ2-6; D is undetermined. Germline CDR1 is SGHRS and CDR2 is YFSETQ. Trimming took 3 bases from V and 0 from J, leaving 7 bases between them. This CDR3 is 15 amino acids long. CDR3 DNA: TGCGCCAGCAGCTCATTGGGCTCTGGGGCCAACGTCCTGACTTTC. It is translated as CASSSLGSGANVLTF.

The chain uses TRBV7-9 and TRBJ2-3; D gene uncertain. V was clipped by 3 bases and J by 9 bases, with 13 bases between them. Germline values: CDR1 SEHNR, CDR2 FQNEAQ (reference sequence). CDR3 length: 13 amino acids. Written as DNA, the CDR3 is TGTGCCAGCAGCTTGCCCGACGTAGGGACGCAGTATTTT. The encoded protein is CASSLPDVGTQYF.

The V and J genes are TRBV18 and TRBJ1-1; D is unresolved. The CDR3 runs to 12 residues. The V gene's germline CDR1 is KGHSH and CDR2 LQKENI. V gave up 2 bases and J gave up 8 bases, with 9 bases separating them. DNA of the CDR3: TGTGCCAGCTCACCAGAATTTGGCGAAGCTTTCTTT. Residues: CASSPEFGEAFF.

Remarks on this clone: The same CDR3 also results from other DNA sequences found in this sample. The rearrangement joins TRBV5-4 to TRBJ1-6, with no clear D. This CDR3 has 12 residues. V was shortened by 2 bases and J by 7 bases, with 4 bases between the two germline ends. The germline gives CDR1 SGHNT, CDR2 YYREEE (reference sequence). The CDR3 DNA reads as TGTGCCAGCAGCTTCGGGAATTCACCCCTCCACTTT. The encoded protein is CASSFGNSPLHF.

The chain couples TRBV29-1 to TRBJ2-5; D gene ambiguous. The CDR3 consists of 11 residues. Germline-derived CDR1 and CDR2 are SQVTM and ANQGSEA. V was clipped by 4 bases and J by 4 bases, with 7 bases between them. CDR3 sequence: CSVAHPETQYF. Written as DNA, the CDR3 is TGCAGCGTTGCGCACCCAGAGACCCAGTACTTC.

This clone occurred once. V gene TRBV5-1 combines with J gene TRBJ2-7, with TRBD1 as a possible D gene (6 bases). The CDR3 is 15 residues long. The V and J ends lost 0 bases and 5 bases respectively, with 15 bases between them. Germline V gene sequence: CDR1 SGHRS, CDR2 YFSETQ. The CDR3 sequence is CASSLAAPGGNEQYF. The CDR3 bases are TGCGCCAGCAGCTTGGCCGCTCCTGGGGGCAACGAGCAGTACTTC.

The rearrangement links TRBV6-6 to TRBJ1-1, with D perhaps matching TRBD1 (5 bases). Trimming removed 2 bases at V and 13 bases at J, with 14 bases between. The CDR3 has 12 residues. Germline V lookup: CDR1 MNHNY, CDR2 SVGAGI (reference sequence). The CDR3 DNA follows: TGTGCCAGCAGTTACGGATCGACCCAGGGTTTCTTT. Amino acids: CASSYGSTQGFF.

The chain has TRBV4-1 and TRBJ2-1; TRBD2 matches 7 bases. The V segment lost 0 bases and the J segment 6 bases; nucleotides outside the gene matches: 11. Germline values: CDR1 MGHRA, CDR2 YSYEKL. This CDR3 has 17 residues. CDR3 residues: CASSQDPGIAGVNEQFF. The CDR3 coding sequence is TGCGCCAGCAGCCAAGATCCCGGCATAGCGGGCGTCAATGAGCAGTTCTTC.

The rearrangement links TRBV5-5 to TRBJ2-5; no definite D call. Germline assignment: CDR1 SGHKS and CDR2 YYEKEE (reference sequence). The CDR3 runs 14 residues. The V end lost 1 base, the J end lost 3 bases, and 10 bases lay between the germline ends. CDR3 DNA: TGTGCCAGCAGCTTGAGGCGGTGGGAAGAGACCCAGTACTTC. Protein sequence: CASSLRRWEETQYF.

The chain uses TRBV7-2 and TRBJ2-3, with 11 bases aligning to TRBD1. CDR1 is SGHTA and CDR2 is FQGNSA in the germline V gene. With 3 bases clipped from V and 1 base from J, the junction kept 3 bases outside the gene matches. The CDR3 loop spans 16 amino acids. The CDR3 sequence: CASSLGQGGRTDTQYF. The CDR3 bases are TGTGCCAGCAGCTTGGGACAGGGGGGACGCACAGATACGCAGTATTTT.

Of note for this clone: The sample contains more than one DNA sequence encoding this CDR3. The chain is built from TRBV7-2 and TRBJ2-3, with D perhaps given as TRBD1 or TRBD2 (6 bases each). The CDR3 is 15 amino acids. Germline CDR1 is SGHTA and CDR2 is FQGNSA. Trimming pared 0 bases from V and 0 bases from J, leaving 7 bases between. The CDR3 spells CASSLAGGSTDTQYF. The CDR3 bases are TGTGCCAGCAGCTTAGCAGGGGGGAGCACAGATACGCAGTATTTT.

The J gene is TRBJ2-2, the V gene TRBV7-2; D is ambiguous. Germline CDR1 SGHTA, CDR2 FQGNSA. The CDR3 spans 12 residues. Trimming shortened V by 5 bases and J by 4 bases, and 5 bases separated the two germline ends. The CDR3 coding sequence is TGTGCCAGCAGCCCCTTCACCGGGGAGCTGTTTTTT. This encodes CASSPFTGELFF.

DNA of the CDR3: TGTGCCAGTATTCCGTACCAGGGGATGACCGGCTACACCTTC. Encoded protein: CASIPYQGMTGYTF. The chain combines TRBV19 with TRBJ1-2, with D possibly TRBD1 on 6 matching bases. Germline values: CDR1 LNHDA, CDR2 SQIVND (reference sequence). Trimming stripped 7 bases from V and 8 bases from J, with 20 bases between. The CDR3 sequence is 14 residues long.

The rearrangement links TRBV7-8 to TRBJ1-3; tentative D call: TRBD1 (5 bases). Between the trimmed V and J ends, which lost 5 bases and 0 bases, there was a span of 11 bases. The length of the CDR3 is 15 residues. Germline-derived CDR1 and CDR2 are SGHVS and FQNEAQ. Here the CDR3 DNA reads TGTGCCAGCAGCATACAGGTCATCTCTGGAAACACCATATATTTT. It translates to CASSIQVISGNTIYF.